This section outlines one T cell receptor (beta chain) sequence together with its context. Method: immunoSEQ multiplex PCR; TCRdb's copy keeps in-frame clones and lacks some. The sample carries 150,000 or so clones, more than 80% recorded once. This record belongs to a study of blood T cell repertoires in COVID-19. Whole-study context: Acute-phase and convalescent COVID-19 samples originated in the United States, Italy and Spain.

The CDR3 extends over 15 amino acids. The germline gives CDR1 MNHEY, CDR2 SVGAGI. V lost 6 bases and J lost 4; bases outside the gene matches: 4. The sequence came from a human donor in a cohort sampled during active COVID-19. The sequencing sample was made of peripheral blood. The rearrangement links TRBV6-5 to TRBJ2-1; 12 bases fit TRBD2. The chain's CDR3 is CASSSTSGGYNEQFF. The CDR3 nucleotides are TGTGCCAGCAGCTCGACTAGCGGGGGTTACAATGAGCAGTTCTTC.